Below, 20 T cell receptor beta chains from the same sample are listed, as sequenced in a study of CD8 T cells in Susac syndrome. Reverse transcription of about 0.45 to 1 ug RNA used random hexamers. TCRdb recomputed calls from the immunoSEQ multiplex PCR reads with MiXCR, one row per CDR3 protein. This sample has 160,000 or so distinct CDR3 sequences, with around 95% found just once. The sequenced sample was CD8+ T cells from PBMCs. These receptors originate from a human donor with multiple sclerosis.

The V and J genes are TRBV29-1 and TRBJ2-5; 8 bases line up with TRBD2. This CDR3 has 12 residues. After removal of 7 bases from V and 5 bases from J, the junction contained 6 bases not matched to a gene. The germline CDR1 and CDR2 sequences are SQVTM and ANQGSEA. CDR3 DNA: TGCAGCGCCCGGGAGGGTAAGGAGACCCAGTACTTC. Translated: CSAREGKETQYF.

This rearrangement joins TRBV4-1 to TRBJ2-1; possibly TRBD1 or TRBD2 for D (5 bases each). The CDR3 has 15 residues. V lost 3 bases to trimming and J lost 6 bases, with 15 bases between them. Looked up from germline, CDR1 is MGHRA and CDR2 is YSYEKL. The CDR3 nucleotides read TGCGCCAGCAGCCATGGAACGGGGCTTACCAATGAGCAGTTCTTC. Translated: CASSHGTGLTNEQFF.

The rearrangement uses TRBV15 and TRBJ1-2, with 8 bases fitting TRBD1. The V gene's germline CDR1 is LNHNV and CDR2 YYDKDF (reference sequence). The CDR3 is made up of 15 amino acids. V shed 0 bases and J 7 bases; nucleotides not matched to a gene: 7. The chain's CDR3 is CATSRDRTGTLGYTF. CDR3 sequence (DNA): TGTGCCACCAGCAGAGATCGGACAGGGACTCTTGGCTACACCTTC.

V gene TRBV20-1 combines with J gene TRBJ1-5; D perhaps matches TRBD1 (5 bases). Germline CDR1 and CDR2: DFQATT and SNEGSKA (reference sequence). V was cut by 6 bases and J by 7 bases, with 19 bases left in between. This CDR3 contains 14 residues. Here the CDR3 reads CSAPAHEGLQPQHF. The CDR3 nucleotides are TGCAGTGCCCCAGCCCATGAGGGGCTACAGCCCCAGCATTTT.

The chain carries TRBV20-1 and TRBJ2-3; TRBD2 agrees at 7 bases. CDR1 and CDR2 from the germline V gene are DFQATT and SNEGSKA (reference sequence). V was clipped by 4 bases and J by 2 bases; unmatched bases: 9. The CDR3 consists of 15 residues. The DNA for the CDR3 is TGCAGTGCTACTCAGGTGGCGGGGGACACAGATACGCAGTATTTT. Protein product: CSATQVAGDTDTQYF.

This CDR3 is CASSAYSGVSSYNEQFF. CDR3 DNA sequence: TGTGCCAGCAGCGCATATAGCGGGGTCAGCTCCTACAATGAGCAGTTCTTC. The rearrangement joins TRBV9 to TRBJ2-1, with TRBD2 identical over 8 bases. Germline V gene data show CDR1 as SGDLS and CDR2 as YYNGEE. The J segment lost 0 bases and the V segment lost 3 bases, leaving 8 bases of the junction unmatched. The CDR3 runs 17 residues. The entire variable domain, with the rest obtained from reference TRBV9 and TRBJ2-1, is as follows: DSGVTQTPKHLITATGQRVTLRCSPRSGDLSVYWYQQSLDQGLQFLIQYYNGEERAKGNILERFSAQQFPDLHSELNLSSLELGDSALYFCASSAYSGVSSYNEQFFGPGTRLTVL.

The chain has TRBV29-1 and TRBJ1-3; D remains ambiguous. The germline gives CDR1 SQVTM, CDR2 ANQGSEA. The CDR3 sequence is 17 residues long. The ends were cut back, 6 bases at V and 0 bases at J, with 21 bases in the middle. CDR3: CSVAKRPLKSSGNTIYF. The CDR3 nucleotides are TGCAGCGTGGCCAAAAGACCGCTTAAGAGCTCTGGAAACACCATATATTTT.

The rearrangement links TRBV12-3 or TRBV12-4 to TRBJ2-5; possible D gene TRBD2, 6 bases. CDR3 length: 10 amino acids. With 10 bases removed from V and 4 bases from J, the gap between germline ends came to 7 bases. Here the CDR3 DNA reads TGTGCCACAGCGGGAGAGACCCAGTACTTC. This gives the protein CATAGETQYF.

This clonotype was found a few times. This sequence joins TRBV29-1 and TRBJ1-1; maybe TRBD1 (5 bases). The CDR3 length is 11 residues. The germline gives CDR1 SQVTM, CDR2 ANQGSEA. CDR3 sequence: CTGGANTEAFF. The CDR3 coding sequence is TGCACGGGAGGGGCGAACACTGAAGCTTTCTTT.

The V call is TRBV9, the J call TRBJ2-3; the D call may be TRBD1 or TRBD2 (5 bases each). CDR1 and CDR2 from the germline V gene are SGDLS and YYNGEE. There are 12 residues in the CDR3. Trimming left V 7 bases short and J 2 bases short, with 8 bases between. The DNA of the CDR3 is TGTGCCAGCGAGGGGAACACAGATACGCAGTATTTT. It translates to CASEGNTDTQYF.

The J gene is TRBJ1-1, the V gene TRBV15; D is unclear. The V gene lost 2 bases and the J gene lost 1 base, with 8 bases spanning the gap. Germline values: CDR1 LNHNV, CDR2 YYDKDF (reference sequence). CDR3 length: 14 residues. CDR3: CATSRQSPNTEAFF. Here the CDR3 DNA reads TGTGCCACCAGCAGACAGTCACCGAACACTGAAGCTTTCTTT.

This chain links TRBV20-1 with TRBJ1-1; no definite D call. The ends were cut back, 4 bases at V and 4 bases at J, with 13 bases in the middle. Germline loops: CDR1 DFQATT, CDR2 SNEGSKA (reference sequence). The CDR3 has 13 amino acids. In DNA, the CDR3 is TGCAGTGCTACAGGTCCGGGTGGCACTGAAGCTTTCTTT. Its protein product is CSATGPGGTEAFF.

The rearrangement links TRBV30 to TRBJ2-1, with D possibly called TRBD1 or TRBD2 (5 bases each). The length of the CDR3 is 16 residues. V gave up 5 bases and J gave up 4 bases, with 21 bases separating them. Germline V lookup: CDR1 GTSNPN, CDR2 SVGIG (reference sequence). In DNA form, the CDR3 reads TGTGCCTGGGGGGAGTTTAACCGGGACCCTTACAATGAGCAGTTCTTC. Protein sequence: CAWGEFNRDPYNEQFF. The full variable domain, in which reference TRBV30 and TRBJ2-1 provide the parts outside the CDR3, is SQTIHQWPATLVQPVGSPLSLECTVEGTSNPNLYWYRQAAGRGLQLLFYSVGIGQISSEVPQNLSASRPQDRQFILSSKKLLLSDSGFYLCAWGEFNRDPYNEQFFGPGTRLTVL.

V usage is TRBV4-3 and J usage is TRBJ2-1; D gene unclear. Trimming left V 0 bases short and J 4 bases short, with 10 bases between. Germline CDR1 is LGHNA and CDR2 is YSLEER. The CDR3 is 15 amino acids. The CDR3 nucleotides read TGCGCCAGCAGCCAAGATCGCAGTAAATACAATGAGCAGTTCTTC. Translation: CASSQDRSKYNEQFF.

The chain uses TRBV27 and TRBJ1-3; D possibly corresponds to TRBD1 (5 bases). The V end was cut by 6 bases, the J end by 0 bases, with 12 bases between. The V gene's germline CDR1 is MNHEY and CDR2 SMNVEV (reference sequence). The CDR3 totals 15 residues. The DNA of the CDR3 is TGTGCCAGCAGATTGGGGCAGGGCTCTGGAAACACCATATATTTT. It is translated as CASRLGQGSGNTIYF.

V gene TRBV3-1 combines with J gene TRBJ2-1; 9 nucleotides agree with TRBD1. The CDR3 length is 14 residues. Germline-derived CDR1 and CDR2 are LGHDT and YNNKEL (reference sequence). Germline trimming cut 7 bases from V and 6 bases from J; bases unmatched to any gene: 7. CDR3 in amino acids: CASKLVGQGNEQFF. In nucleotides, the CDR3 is TGTGCCAGCAAGCTAGTGGGACAGGGCAATGAGCAGTTCTTC.

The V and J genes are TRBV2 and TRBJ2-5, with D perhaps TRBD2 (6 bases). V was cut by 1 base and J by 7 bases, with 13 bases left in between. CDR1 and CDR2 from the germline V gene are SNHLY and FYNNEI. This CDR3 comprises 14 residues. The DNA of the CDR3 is TGTGCCAGCAGTGAAGGGGACTGGTCAGGGACCCAGTACTTC. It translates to CASSEGDWSGTQYF.

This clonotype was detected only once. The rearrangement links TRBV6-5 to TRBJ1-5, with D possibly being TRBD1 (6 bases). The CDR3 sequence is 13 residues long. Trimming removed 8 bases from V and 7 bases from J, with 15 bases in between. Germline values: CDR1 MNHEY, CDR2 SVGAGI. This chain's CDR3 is CASFRVGHQPQHF. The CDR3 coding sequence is TGTGCCAGCTTCCGCGTGGGACACCAGCCCCAGCATTTT.

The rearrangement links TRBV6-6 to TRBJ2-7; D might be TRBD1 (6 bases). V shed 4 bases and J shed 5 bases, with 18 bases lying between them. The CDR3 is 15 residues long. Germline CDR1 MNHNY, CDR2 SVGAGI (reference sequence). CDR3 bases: TGTGCCAGCAGTTCAACAGGGTTTCCTCCTAACGAGCAGTACTTC. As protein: CASSSTGFPPNEQYF.

The DNA of the CDR3 is TGTGCCAGCAGTGAACAGTATGGCAGGGGTCCCTCCTACGAGCAGTACTTC. Protein product: CASSEQYGRGPSYEQYF. The chain is built from TRBV2 and TRBJ2-7; D is possibly TRBD1 (6 bases). V lost 2 bases to trimming and J lost 0 bases, with 17 bases between them. Germline-derived CDR1 and CDR2 are SNHLY and FYNNEI. This CDR3 region has 17 residues.